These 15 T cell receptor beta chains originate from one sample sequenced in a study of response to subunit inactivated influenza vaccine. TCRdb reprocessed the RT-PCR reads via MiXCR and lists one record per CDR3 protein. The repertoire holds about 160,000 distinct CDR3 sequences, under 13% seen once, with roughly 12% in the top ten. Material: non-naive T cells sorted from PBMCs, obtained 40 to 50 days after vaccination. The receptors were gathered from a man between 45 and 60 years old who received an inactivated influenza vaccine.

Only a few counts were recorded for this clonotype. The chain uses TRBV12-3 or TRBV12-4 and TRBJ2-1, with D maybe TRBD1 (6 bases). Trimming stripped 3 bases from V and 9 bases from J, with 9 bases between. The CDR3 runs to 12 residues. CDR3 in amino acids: CASSFGQLEQFF. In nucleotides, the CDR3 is TGTGCCAGCAGTTTTGGACAGCTTGAGCAGTTCTTC.

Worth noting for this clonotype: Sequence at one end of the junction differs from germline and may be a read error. The CDR3 loop reads CASSQEVNRPQHF. The CDR3 DNA is TGTGCCAGCAGCCAAGAGGTTAATCGGCCCCAGCATTTT. This chain connects TRBV4-2 to TRBJ1-5, with D hard to call. This CDR3 has 13 amino acids. Germline V lookup: CDR1 LGHNA, CDR2 YNFKEQ.

The CDR3 DNA reads TGTGCCATCAGTGGGCACAAAACCCTCCAAGAGACCCAGTACTTC. As protein: CAISGHKTLQETQYF. The chain combines TRBV10-3 with TRBJ2-5; D remains ambiguous. This CDR3 is built from 15 residues. V was pared by 4 bases and J by 1 base, with 13 bases between. Germline values: CDR1 ENHRY, CDR2 SYGVKD.

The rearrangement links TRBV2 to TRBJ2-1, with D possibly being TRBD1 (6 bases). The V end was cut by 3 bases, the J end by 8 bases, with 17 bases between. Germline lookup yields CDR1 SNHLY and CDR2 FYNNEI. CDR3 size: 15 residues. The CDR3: CASSDWGTGTDEQFF. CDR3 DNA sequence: TGTGCCAGCAGTGATTGGGGAACAGGGACCGATGAGCAGTTCTTC.

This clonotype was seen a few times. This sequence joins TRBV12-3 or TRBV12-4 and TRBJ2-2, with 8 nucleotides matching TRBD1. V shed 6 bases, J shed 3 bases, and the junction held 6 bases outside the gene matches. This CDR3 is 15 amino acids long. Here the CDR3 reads CASRSGGAHTGELFF. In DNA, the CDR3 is TGTGCCAGCAGGTCAGGGGGCGCACACACCGGGGAGCTGTTTTTT.

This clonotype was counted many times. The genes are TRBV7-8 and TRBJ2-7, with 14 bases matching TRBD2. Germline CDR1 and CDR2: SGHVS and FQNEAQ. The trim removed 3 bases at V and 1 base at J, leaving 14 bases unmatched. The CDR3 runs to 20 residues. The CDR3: CASSLIDRGLAGGTSYEQYF. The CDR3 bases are TGTGCCAGCAGCTTGATTGATAGAGGACTAGCGGGAGGTACGTCCTACGAGCAGTACTTC.

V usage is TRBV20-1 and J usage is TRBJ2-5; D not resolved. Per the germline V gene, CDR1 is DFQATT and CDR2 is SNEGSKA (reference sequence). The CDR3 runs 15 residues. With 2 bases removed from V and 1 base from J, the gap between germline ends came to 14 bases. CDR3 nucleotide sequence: TGCAGTGCTAGACACCATCTGGACCCCCAAGAGACCCAGTACTTC. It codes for CSARHHLDPQETQYF.

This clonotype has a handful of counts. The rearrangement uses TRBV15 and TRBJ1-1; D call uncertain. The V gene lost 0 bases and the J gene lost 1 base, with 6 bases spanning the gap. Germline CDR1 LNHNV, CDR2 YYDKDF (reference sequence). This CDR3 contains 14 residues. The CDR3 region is CATSRDIGNTEAFF. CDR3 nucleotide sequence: TGTGCCACCAGCAGAGATATCGGGAACACTGAAGCTTTCTTT. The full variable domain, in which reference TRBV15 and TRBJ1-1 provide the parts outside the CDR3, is DAMVIQNPRYQVTQFGKPVTLSCSQTLNHNVMYWYQQKSSQAPKLLFHYYDKDFNNEADTPDNFQSRRPNTSFCFLDIRSPGLGDTAMYLCATSRDIGNTEAFFGQGTRLTVV.

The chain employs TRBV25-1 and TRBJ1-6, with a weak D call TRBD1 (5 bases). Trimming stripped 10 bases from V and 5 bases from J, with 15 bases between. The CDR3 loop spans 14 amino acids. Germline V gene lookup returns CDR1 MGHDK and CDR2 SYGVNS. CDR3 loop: CATQMGGDNSPLHF. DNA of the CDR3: TGTGCCACCCAGATGGGGGGTGATAATTCACCCCTCCACTTT.

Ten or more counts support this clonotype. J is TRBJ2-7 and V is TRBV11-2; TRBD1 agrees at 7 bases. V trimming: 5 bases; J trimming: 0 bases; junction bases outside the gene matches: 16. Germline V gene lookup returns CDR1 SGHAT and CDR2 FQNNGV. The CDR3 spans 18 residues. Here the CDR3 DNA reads TGTGCCAGCAGCCTTAGAGTGGGGACAGCTAAGAGCTCCTACGAGCAGTACTTC. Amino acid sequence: CASSLRVGTAKSSYEQYF.

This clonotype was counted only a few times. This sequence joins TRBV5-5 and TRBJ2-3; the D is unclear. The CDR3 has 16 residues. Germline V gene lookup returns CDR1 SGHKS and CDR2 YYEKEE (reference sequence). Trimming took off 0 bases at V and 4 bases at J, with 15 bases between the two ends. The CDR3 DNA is TGTGCCAGCAGCTTGGTCGGCAGTTCAAGCGCAGATACGCAGTATTTT. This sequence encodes CASSLVGSSSADTQYF.

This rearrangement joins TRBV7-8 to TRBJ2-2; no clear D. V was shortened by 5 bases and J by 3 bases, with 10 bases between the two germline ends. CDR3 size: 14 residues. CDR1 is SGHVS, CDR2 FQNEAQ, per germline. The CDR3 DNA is TGTGCCAGCAGCCCCCCCCGCGACACCGGGGAGCTGTTTTTT. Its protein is CASSPPRDTGELFF.

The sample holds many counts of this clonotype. Here the CDR3 reads CASRSNQGLNTEAFF. For the CDR3, the DNA is TGTGCCAGCAGATCCAACCAGGGTTTGAACACTGAAGCTTTCTTT. V gene TRBV12-3 or TRBV12-4 combines with J gene TRBJ1-1; weak D call: TRBD1 (5 bases). Trimming pared 6 bases from V and 0 bases from J, leaving 14 bases between. The CDR3 extends over 15 amino acids.

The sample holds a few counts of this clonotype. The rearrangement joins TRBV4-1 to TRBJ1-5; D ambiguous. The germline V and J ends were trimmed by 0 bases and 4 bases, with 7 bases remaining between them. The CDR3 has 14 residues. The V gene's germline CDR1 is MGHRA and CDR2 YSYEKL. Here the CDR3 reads CASSQEEENQPQHF. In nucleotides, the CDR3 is TGCGCCAGCAGCCAAGAGGAGGAAAATCAGCCCCAGCATTTT.

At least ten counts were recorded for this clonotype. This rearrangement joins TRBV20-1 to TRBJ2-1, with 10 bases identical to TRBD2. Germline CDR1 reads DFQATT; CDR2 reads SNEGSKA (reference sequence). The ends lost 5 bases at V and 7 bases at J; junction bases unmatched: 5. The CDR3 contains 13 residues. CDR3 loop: CSASQTSGNEQFF. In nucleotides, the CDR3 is TGCAGTGCTTCCCAGACTAGCGGGAATGAGCAGTTCTTC.